Given below is one T cell receptor (beta chain) in context. Its antigen is still unknown. Sequenced by immunoSEQ multiplex PCR; TCRdb stores in-frame clones only, minus some. The data show about 21,000 clones, 73% seen once. This sample is part of a study of vaccination effects on CD4 cells after COVID-19. Germline-derived CDR1 and CDR2 are MGHRA and YSYEKL. V dropped 0 bases and J dropped 5 bases, with 13 bases sitting between them. CDR3 length: 16 residues. Ahead of sequencing, the ViraFEST assay grew antigen-specific CD4+ T cells using viral peptide pools. Once cultured for under 11 days, the cells underwent separation to obtain CD4+ T cells. Vaccine recipients had no previous SARS-CoV-2 infection; their nucleocapsid antibodies were negative.

The input for sequencing was CD4+ T cells from PBMCs cultured with HCoV-NL63 spike peptides, taken before COVID-19 vaccination. The receptor's source is a human donor who received a COVID-19 vaccine. The chain carries TRBV4-1 and TRBJ1-4; D is possibly TRBD1 (6 bases). CDR3 bases: TGCGCCAGCAGCCAAGATCGGTCAGGGGTCAATGAAAAACTGTTTTTT. Protein product: CASSQDRSGVNEKLFF.